Here is one TCR beta chain with its context. The antigen is undetermined. The CDR3 sequence is 16 residues long. The germline gives CDR1 LNHNV, CDR2 YYDKDF (reference sequence). Trimming left V 0 bases short and J 1 base short, with 10 bases between. Sequencing used immunoSEQ multiplex PCR; TCRdb keeps in-frame clones, though not all of them. The table shows approximately 30,000 clones, with approximately 96% occurring only once. This sample was included in a study of T cells in tuberculosis. About the research overall: CD1B tetramers identified T cells specific for mycobacterial lipid GMM.

Study conclusions and caveats: Smaller alpha distances in active tuberculosis partly reflected shorter CDR3-alpha lengths.

Sequenced input: PBMCs. The sequence came from a donor aged 10-30 years with latent tuberculosis or without tuberculosis infection. The rearrangement uses TRBV15 and TRBJ2-1; D remains unclear. The CDR3 sequence: CATSRDLYRSYNEQFF. The DNA for the CDR3 is TGTGCCACCAGCAGAGATCTTTACAGATCCTACAATGAGCAGTTCTTC.